Sequencing of this TCR beta chain was carried out in a study of cytomegalovirus exposure and HLA in healthy donors. Study information: From 150 million to 200 million T cells, an earlier analysis saw approximately 120 million unique TCR beta sequences.

Researchers ran the PCR with 60 Vbeta and 13 Jbeta primers. Clones were sequenced by immunoSEQ multiplex PCR, and TCRdb holds only the in-frame ones, with some missing. The sample lists under 200,000 clones, about four fifths occurring once. Study conclusions and caveats: The investigators catalogued some 160 TCR beta chains as cytomegalovirus-associated.

A remark on this clone: Its antigen remains unidentified.

The donors (healthy individuals) were bone marrow donors. This receptor was taken from a man younger than 40 in good health and CMV-seronegative. The sequenced material came from PBMCs.

DNA of the CDR3: TGTGCCAGCGGTGGACTAACAGGCAATAATTCACCCCTCCACTTT. This codes for CASGGLTGNNSPLHF. The J gene is TRBJ1-6, the V gene TRBV7-2; D might be TRBD1 (5 bases). CDR3 length equals 15 residues. Germline CDR1 and CDR2: SGHTA and FQGNSA. Trimming removed 8 bases at V and 5 bases at J, with 16 bases between.